Following are 17 T cell receptor beta chains from one sample sequenced in a study of monozygotic twins with inflammatory bowel disease. TCRdb re-called the 5' RACE reads and gives one entry per CDR3 protein, without DNA. The specimen's table records approximately 330,000 distinct CDR3 sequences. Sample: blood. These receptor sequences come from a human donor with ulcerative colitis or Crohn's disease, or a healthy co-twin of an affected twin (not recorded which).

The CDR3: CSARDPILGGSYF. The chain uses TRBV20-1 and TRBJ2-4; TCRdb's assignment of TRBD2 cannot be checked, as there is no DNA. The length of the CDR3 is 13 residues. Germline V gene data show CDR1 as DFQATT and CDR2 as SNEGSKA (reference sequence).

CDR3 amino acids: CASSRDSLTDTQYF. The chain employs TRBV18 and TRBJ2-3; as DNA is missing, the TRBD1 call by TCRdb cannot be tested. The CDR3 is 14 amino acids. CDR1 is KGHSH and CDR2 is LQKENI in the germline V gene.

The chain combines TRBV4-1 with TRBJ1-1; TCRdb indicates TRBD1, and absent DNA this call remains unverified. This CDR3 region has 17 residues. The germline gives CDR1 MGHRA, CDR2 YSYEKL. This CDR3 is CASSQDVGTTGGTEAFF.

This chain joins TRBV5-1 and TRBJ1-2; no DNA is available, so the TRBD1 call from TCRdb remains unchecked. CDR1 and CDR2 from the germline V gene are SGHRS and YFSETQ. The CDR3 runs 14 residues. CDR3 in amino acids: CASSDTGTAYGYTF.

The gene calls are TRBV20-1 and TRBJ1-2; the TCRdb D gene call, TRBD1, has no DNA to confirm it. Germline V CDR1 and CDR2: DFQATT, SNEGSKA (reference sequence). The CDR3 extends over 17 amino acids. CDR3 loop: CSARSAGATTTNYGYTF.

The chain employs TRBV6-6 and TRBJ1-3; no DNA is available, so the TRBD1 call from TCRdb remains unchecked. The CDR3 runs 14 residues. The germline V gene encodes CDR1 MNHNY and CDR2 SVGAGI (reference sequence). CDR3 region: CASRDRGSGNTIYF.

V usage is TRBV30 and J usage is TRBJ2-3; TCRdb lists TRBD2, though no DNA is available to test this call. This CDR3 has 18 residues. Germline V gene sequence: CDR1 GTSNPN, CDR2 SVGIG (reference sequence). This CDR3 is CAWSGQGTSGSREDTQYF. Full variable domain (remainder filled in from reference TRBV30 and TRBJ2-3): SQTIHQWPATLVQPVGSPLSLECTVEGTSNPNLYWYRQAAGRGLQLLFYSVGIGQISSEVPQNLSASRPQDRQFILSSKKLLLSDSGFYLCAWSGQGTSGSREDTQYFGPGTRLTVL.

This chain connects TRBV23-1 to TRBJ2-7; the TCRdb call, TRBD2, lacks DNA for checking. TRBV23-1 is an open reading frame whose function is uncertain. The CDR3 spans 13 residues. CDR3 residues: CATSGGPSYEQYF.

This chain joins TRBV4-1 and TRBJ2-3; lacking DNA, the TRBD2 call made by TCRdb goes unchecked. The CDR3 extends over 15 amino acids. In germline, CDR1 is MGHRA, CDR2 YSYEKL. The CDR3 here is CASSPLAGMTDTQYF.

The V gene is TRBV7-2, the J gene TRBJ2-7; checking the TCRdb D call of TRBD1 is not possible without DNA. The CDR3 sequence is 15 residues long. CDR1 and CDR2 from the germline V gene are SGHTA and FQGNSA. The CDR3 sequence: CASSSTAGPVYEQYF.

The chain joins TRBV14 to TRBJ1-6. CDR1 is SGHDN and CDR2 is FVKESK in the germline V gene. This CDR3 comprises 16 residues. The CDR3 reads CASSQDLQSVNSPLHF.

The J gene is TRBJ2-7, the V gene TRBV7-2. The CDR3 loop spans 14 amino acids. CDR1 is SGHTA and CDR2 is FQGNSA in the germline V gene. The CDR3 loop reads CASSQWRDSYEQYF.

The chain combines TRBV4-1 with TRBJ2-5; absent DNA, TCRdb's TRBD1 call cannot be checked. This CDR3 has 16 amino acids. Germline V gene lookup returns CDR1 MGHRA and CDR2 YSYEKL. The CDR3 reads CASSQGTGRYQETQYF.

The gene calls are TRBV7-2 and TRBJ2-5; TCRdb's D gene call, TRBD1, goes unchecked for lack of DNA. CDR1 and CDR2 from the germline V gene are SGHTA and FQGNSA. The CDR3 loop spans 15 amino acids. CDR3 residues: CASSLGQHPRGSQYF.

This chain links TRBV30 with TRBJ1-2; TCRdb's D gene call, TRBD1, goes unchecked for lack of DNA. There are 15 residues in the CDR3. The germline V gene has CDR1 GTSNPN and CDR2 SVGIG (reference sequence). CDR3: CAWSGPGTANYGYTF.

The chain uses TRBV7-3 and TRBJ2-5; the TCRdb D gene call, TRBD2, has no DNA to confirm it. The V gene's germline CDR1 is SGHTA and CDR2 FQGTGA. The CDR3 spans 15 residues. CDR3 amino acids: CASSLRPSVQETQYF.

This chain connects TRBV18 to TRBJ2-7. The CDR3 runs to 14 residues. Per the germline V gene, CDR1 is KGHSH and CDR2 is LQKENI. CDR3 sequence: CASSPQGQAYEQYF. The whole variable domain, remainder taken from reference TRBV18 and TRBJ2-7, is NAGVMQNPRHLVRRRGQEARLRCSPMKGHSHVYWYRQLPEEGLKFMVYLQKENIIDESGMPKERFSAEFPKEGPSILRIQQVVRGDSAAYFCASSPQGQAYEQYFGPGTRLTVT.